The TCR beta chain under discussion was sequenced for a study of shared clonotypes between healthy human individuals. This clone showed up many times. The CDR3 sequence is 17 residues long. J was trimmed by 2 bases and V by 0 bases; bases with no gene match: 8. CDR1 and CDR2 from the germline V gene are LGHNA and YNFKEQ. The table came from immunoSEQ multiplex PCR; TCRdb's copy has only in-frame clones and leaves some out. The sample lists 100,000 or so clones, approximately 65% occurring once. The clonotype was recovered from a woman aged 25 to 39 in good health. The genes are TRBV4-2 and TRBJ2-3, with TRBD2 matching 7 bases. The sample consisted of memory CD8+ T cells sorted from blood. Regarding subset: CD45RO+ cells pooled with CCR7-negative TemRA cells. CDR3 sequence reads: CASSQEDGGGPTDTQYF. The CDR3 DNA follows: TGTGCCAGCAGCCAAGAGGACGGGGGAGGGCCCACAGATACGCAGTATTTT.